This T cell receptor (beta chain) was sequenced during a study of long-term antiretroviral therapy in people with HIV. Sequencing used immunoSEQ v3.0 at survey level. Some clones are missing from TCRdb's copy, which holds only in-frame ones; the method was immunoSEQ multiplex PCR. The data contain about 12,000 clones, roughly three quarters of them singletons. The CDR3 has 14 residues. In germline, CDR1 is KGHSH, CDR2 LQKENI. Trimming stripped 5 bases from V and 1 base from J, with 12 bases between. The sequenced sample was unsorted PBMCs, obtained 0.5 years before starting antiretroviral therapy. The rearrangement uses TRBV18 and TRBJ2-7; D gene uncertain. The origin of this receptor is a woman aged 40-49 years with HIV. The CDR3 DNA is TGTGCCAGCTCAGGCTCCCACGCATCCTACGAGCAGTACTTC. Translating gives CASSGSHASYEQYF. The whole variable domain, filled in from reference TRBV18 and TRBJ2-7, reads NAGVMQNPRHLVRRRGQEARLRCSPMKGHSHVYWYRQLPEEGLKFMVYLQKENIIDESGMPKERFSAEFPKEGPSILRIQQVVRGDSAAYFCASSGSHASYEQYFGPGTRLTVT.